This entry lists 5 T cell receptor beta chains sequenced from one sample in a study of beta chain features in type 1 diabetes. General study findings and limits: A moderate, significant TCRB CDR3 shortening appeared in type 1 diabetes across four CD4+ subsets.

These TCRs' antigens remain unknown. Every bit of the isolated RNA underwent reverse transcription, so sequencing read expressed TCRB transcripts. The method was immunoSEQ multiplex PCR; TCRdb's version includes in-frame clones alone and lacks a portion of them. The table lists around 340,000 clones, roughly 9% of them singletons. Material: central memory CD4+ T cells from blood. These receptors were taken from a man younger than 40 with type 1 diabetes.

This clone was seen a few times. This chain uses TRBV7-2 with TRBJ2-1, with D possibly matching TRBD2 (6 bases). Trimming took 3 bases from V and 5 from J, leaving 8 bases between them. This CDR3 is built from 13 residues. Germline CDR1 and CDR2: SGHTA and FQGNSA. The CDR3 nucleotides are TGTGCCAGCAGCTTGCGGAGGGACAATGAGCAGTTCTTC. This translates into CASSLRRDNEQFF.

There are a few counts of this clone. CDR3: CASSLAGQGSEKLFF. CDR3 coding DNA: TGTGCCAGCAGCTTGGCCGGACAGGGTAGCGAAAAACTGTTTTTT. The chain employs TRBV7-2 and TRBJ1-4; 8 bases align to TRBD1. This CDR3 has 15 amino acids. Losses at the gene ends were 3 bases for V and 8 bases for J; bases not matched to a gene: 8. Germline-derived CDR1 and CDR2 are SGHTA and FQGNSA. Complete variable domain (other parts from reference TRBV7-2 and TRBJ1-4): GAGVSQSPSNKVTEKGKDVELRCDPISGHTALYWYRQSLGQGLEFLIYFQGNSAPDKSGLPSDRFSAERTGGSVSTLTIQRTQQEDSAVYLCASSLAGQGSEKLFFGSGTQLSVL.

Only a few counts were recorded for this clone. This sequence joins TRBV11-2 and TRBJ2-1, with 9 bases aligning to TRBD2. Germline CDR1 is SGHAT and CDR2 is FQNNGV. The CDR3 contains 16 residues. V was pared by 1 base and J by 6 bases, with 7 bases of the junction left unmatched. The CDR3 sequence is CASSLVGGGAGNEQFF. The CDR3 nucleotides read TGTGCCAGCAGCTTAGTCGGCGGGGGGGCCGGCAATGAGCAGTTCTTC.

The chain joins TRBV25-1 to TRBJ2-1; 7 bases agree with TRBD2. The CDR3 has 15 amino acids. CDR1 and CDR2 from the germline V gene are MGHDK and SYGVNS. Trimming at V came to 2 bases and at J to 6 bases, leaving 7 bases not matched to a gene. DNA for the CDR3: TGTGCCAGCAGTGAACTGGGAGCGGGGACCAATGAGCAGTTCTTC. Encoded protein: CASSELGAGTNEQFF.

This clone was found a few times. V and J are TRBV2 and TRBJ1-2; D may be TRBD1 (5 bases). Germline CDR1 and CDR2: SNHLY and FYNNEI. V was shortened by 8 bases and J by 2 bases, with 12 bases between the two germline ends. The CDR3 totals 13 residues. The CDR3 region has the DNA TGTGCCAGCCGACAATGGGGGAACTATGGCTACACCTTC. Its protein is CASRQWGNYGYTF.